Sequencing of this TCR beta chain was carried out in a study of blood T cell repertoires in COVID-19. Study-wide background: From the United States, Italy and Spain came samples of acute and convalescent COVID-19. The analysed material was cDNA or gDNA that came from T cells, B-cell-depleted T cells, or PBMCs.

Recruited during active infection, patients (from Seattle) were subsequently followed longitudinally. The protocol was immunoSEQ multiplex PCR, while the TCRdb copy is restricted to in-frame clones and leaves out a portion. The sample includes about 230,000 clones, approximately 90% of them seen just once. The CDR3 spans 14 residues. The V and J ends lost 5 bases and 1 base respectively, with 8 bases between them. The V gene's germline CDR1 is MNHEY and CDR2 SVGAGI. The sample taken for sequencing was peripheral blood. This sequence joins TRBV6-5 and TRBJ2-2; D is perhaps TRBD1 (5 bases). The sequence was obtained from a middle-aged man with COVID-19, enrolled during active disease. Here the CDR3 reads CASSPTGNTGELFF. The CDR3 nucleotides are TGTGCCAGCAGTCCCACAGGGAACACCGGGGAGCTGTTTTTT.